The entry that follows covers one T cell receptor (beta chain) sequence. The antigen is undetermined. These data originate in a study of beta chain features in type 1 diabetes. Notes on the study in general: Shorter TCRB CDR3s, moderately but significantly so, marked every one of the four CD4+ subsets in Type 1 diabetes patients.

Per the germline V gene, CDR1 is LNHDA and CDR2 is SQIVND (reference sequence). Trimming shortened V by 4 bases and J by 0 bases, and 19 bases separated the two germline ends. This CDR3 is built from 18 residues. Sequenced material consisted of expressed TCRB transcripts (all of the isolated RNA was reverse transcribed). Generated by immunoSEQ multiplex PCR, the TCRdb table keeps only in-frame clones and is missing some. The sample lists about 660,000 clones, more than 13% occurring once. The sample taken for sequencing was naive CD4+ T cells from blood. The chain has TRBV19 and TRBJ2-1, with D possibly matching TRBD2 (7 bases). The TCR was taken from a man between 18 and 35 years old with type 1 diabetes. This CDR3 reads CASSTPPGGARSYNEQFF. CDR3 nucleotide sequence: TGTGCCAGTAGTACCCCCCCGGGGGGCGCCCGCTCCTACAATGAGCAGTTCTTC.